Listed here are 32 T cell receptor beta chains from one sample, sequenced in a study of blood T cell repertoires in COVID-19. Some clones are missing from TCRdb's copy, which holds only in-frame ones; the method was immunoSEQ multiplex PCR. The top ten clones hold 3% to 4% of a sample with 200,000 to 250,000 clones, 65% to 90% of them seen once. The sequencing sample was made of PBMCs or T cells enriched from blood (not recorded which). The receptors derive from a woman aged 35 to 49 with acute COVID-19.

The J gene is TRBJ2-7, the V gene TRBV5-6; perhaps TRBD2 as D (6 bases). Germline CDR1 reads SGHDT; CDR2 reads YYEEEE. The CDR3 has 17 amino acids. V was clipped by 2 bases and J by 0 bases, with 18 bases between them. CDR3 bases: TGTGCCAGCAGCTTAGACAGTAGCGGCATCACCTCCTACGAGCAGTACTTC. It translates to CASSLDSSGITSYEQYF.

The chain has TRBV19 and TRBJ2-7, with 7 bases that match TRBD2. The CDR3 is made up of 15 amino acids. Unmatched junction bases numbered 10, after V lost 5 bases and J lost 3 bases. Germline assignment: CDR1 LNHDA and CDR2 SQIVND (reference sequence). The CDR3 bases are TGTGCCAGTAGTTTCGGACTAGTTAGTTTCTACGAGCAGTACTTC. This translates into CASSFGLVSFYEQYF.

The V gene is TRBV20-1, the J gene TRBJ1-1; a weak D match, TRBD1 (5 bases). Trimming removed 6 bases at V and 5 bases at J, with 10 bases between. The CDR3 contains 11 residues. CDR1 is DFQATT, CDR2 SNEGSKA, per germline (reference sequence). The CDR3 DNA reads TGCAGTGCCCCAAAGGGGACTGAAGCTTTCTTT. It translates to CSAPKGTEAFF.

The chain recombines TRBV3-1 (or the pseudogene TRBV3-2) with TRBJ1-3; TRBD1 aligns across 7 bases. Looked up from germline, CDR1 is LGHDT and CDR2 is YNNKEL (reference sequence). CDR3 length equals 13 residues. The V segment lost 4 bases and the J segment 4 bases; nucleotides outside the gene matches: 1. CDR3 sequence (DNA): TGTGCCAGCAGCCCAGGGGGAGGAAACACCATATATTTT. It encodes CASSPGGGNTIYF.

The chain links TRBV4-3 to TRBJ2-2; TRBD2 aligns across 9 bases. Germline values: CDR1 LGHNA, CDR2 YSLEER. The CDR3 has 16 amino acids. V shed 4 bases and J 1 base; nucleotides not matched to a gene: 4. The CDR3 here is CASSLQRGVNTGELFF. The CDR3 DNA follows: TGCGCCAGCAGCCTTCAGCGGGGGGTGAACACCGGGGAGCTGTTTTTT.

The rearrangement links TRBV9 to TRBJ1-5; D is perhaps TRBD1 (6 bases). Per the germline V gene, CDR1 is SGDLS and CDR2 is YYNGEE. The CDR3 covers 15 residues. The V end was cut by 4 bases, the J end by 6 bases, with 17 bases between. The CDR3 DNA sequence: TGTGCCAGCAGCAGAGGAACAGGGAACAGTCAGCCCCAGCATTTT. Its translation: CASSRGTGNSQPQHF.

The chain employs TRBV19 and TRBJ1-4, with TRBD1 matching 10 bases. With 9 bases clipped from V and 5 bases from J, the junction kept 6 bases outside the gene matches. The CDR3 has 14 residues. CDR1 and CDR2 (germline): LNHDA, SQIVND (reference sequence). CDR3 bases: TGTGCCAGCAAACGGGACAGGGGCAATGAAAAACTGTTTTTT. Protein product: CASKRDRGNEKLFF.

V gene TRBV7-8 combines with J gene TRBJ2-1, with 9 bases aligning to TRBD2. The CDR3 is 17 amino acids. J was trimmed by 0 bases and V by 0 bases; bases with no gene match: 3. The germline CDR1 and CDR2 sequences are SGHVS and FQNEAQ. The CDR3 sequence: CASSLATSGSSYNEQFF. The CDR3 DNA is TGTGCCAGCAGCTTAGCGACTAGCGGTAGCTCCTACAATGAGCAGTTCTTC.

V usage is TRBV28 and J usage is TRBJ2-2, with 8 bases fitting TRBD1. The trim removed 3 bases at V and 1 base at J, leaving 4 bases unmatched. Germline lookup yields CDR1 MDHEN and CDR2 SYDVKM. CDR3 length: 16 residues. CDR3 loop: CASSLTGTGNTGELFF. CDR3 nucleotides: TGTGCCAGCAGTTTGACCGGGACAGGGAACACCGGGGAGCTGTTTTTT.

This sequence joins TRBV5-1 and TRBJ2-1, with TRBD2 as a possible D gene (5 bases). The germline V gene has CDR1 SGHRS and CDR2 YFSETQ. This CDR3 spans 12 amino acids. V lost 0 bases, J lost 10 bases, and 8 bases lay in between. CDR3 nucleotides: TGCGCCAGCAGCTTGGCGGGAAACGAGCAGTTCTTC. Translated: CASSLAGNEQFF.

This chain's CDR3 is CASSPRQGAANVLTF. DNA of the CDR3: TGTGCCAGCAGCCCTCGACAGGGGGCGGCCAACGTCCTGACTTTC. This chain joins TRBV11-3 and TRBJ2-6, with 10 bases aligning to TRBD1. J gave up 6 bases and V 5 bases, and 4 bases lay outside the gene matches. Germline assignment: CDR1 SGHNT and CDR2 YENEEA. The CDR3 loop spans 15 amino acids.

The rearrangement uses TRBV10-2 and TRBJ2-1; D may be TRBD2 (5 bases). CDR1 is WSHSY and CDR2 is SAAADI in the germline V gene. The CDR3 sequence is 15 residues long. V was trimmed by 3 bases and J by 1 base, leaving 10 bases between them. In nucleotides, the CDR3 is TGCGCCAGCAGTGATAAACTAGGATCCTACAATGAGCAGTTCTTC. This sequence encodes CASSDKLGSYNEQFF.

V gene TRBV12-3 or TRBV12-4 combines with J gene TRBJ2-7; tentatively, D is TRBD2 (6 bases). Trimming removed 7 bases at V and 6 bases at J, with 16 bases between. This CDR3 is built from 13 residues. CDR3 DNA sequence: TGTGCCAGCACCATTGGAGGGCCCTCCGAGCAGTACTTC. Its protein product is CASTIGGPSEQYF.

V usage is TRBV19 and J usage is TRBJ1-6, with a weak D call TRBD1 (5 bases). The CDR3 loop spans 16 amino acids. Germline assignment: CDR1 LNHDA and CDR2 SQIVND (reference sequence). Trimming removed 1 base at V and 6 bases at J, with 13 bases between. The CDR3 sequence is CASSIGGESGNSPLHF. The CDR3 nucleotides read TGTGCCAGTAGTATAGGGGGCGAATCTGGTAATTCACCCCTCCACTTT. Based on the CDR3 plus reference TRBV19 and TRBJ1-6, the full variable domain is DGGITQSPKYLFRKEGQNVTLSCEQNLNHDAMYWYRQDPGQGLRLIYYSQIVNDFQKGDIAEGYSVSREKKESFPLTVTSAQKNPTAFYLCASSIGGESGNSPLHFGNGTRLTVT.

The gene calls are TRBV28 and TRBJ2-7, with D perhaps matching TRBD1 (5 bases). V was pared by 6 bases and J by 0 bases, with 12 bases between. Per the germline V gene, CDR1 is MDHEN and CDR2 is SYDVKM. The CDR3 is made up of 14 amino acids. The CDR3 region has the DNA TGTGCCAGCAGACGACAGATAACCTCCTACGAGCAGTACTTC. Protein product: CASRRQITSYEQYF.

This chain connects TRBV29-1 to TRBJ1-2; 8 positions agree with TRBD1. This CDR3 is 11 amino acids long. The germline gives CDR1 SQVTM, CDR2 ANQGSEA. V lost 7 bases and J lost 8; bases outside the gene matches: 6. The CDR3 DNA reads as TGCAGCGGATCAACAGGGGGAGGCTACACCTTC. Translating it yields CSGSTGGGYTF.

The V call is TRBV2, the J call TRBJ2-3, with 10 bases identical to TRBD2. The CDR3 sequence is 16 residues long. Trimming took 6 bases from V and 6 from J; bases not matched to a gene: 12. From germline, CDR1 is SNHLY and CDR2 FYNNEI. CDR3 nucleotides: TGTGCCAGCAGCCCAGAGCTAGCGGGAGCAGGCGATACGCAGTATTTT. This codes for CASSPELAGAGDTQYF.

This clone was seen many times. The V gene is TRBV10-3, the J gene TRBJ1-1; D might be TRBD1 (6 bases). The length of the CDR3 is 14 residues. The V and J ends lost 0 bases and 5 bases respectively, with 10 bases between them. CDR1 is ENHRY and CDR2 is SYGVKD in the germline V gene. CDR3 in amino acids: CAISESPGETEAFF. In DNA form, the CDR3 reads TGTGCCATCAGTGAGTCGCCAGGGGAAACTGAAGCTTTCTTT.

V gene TRBV27 combines with J gene TRBJ2-1, with 14 bases aligning to TRBD2. This CDR3 spans 18 amino acids. Germline V gene data show CDR1 as MNHEY and CDR2 as SMNVEV (reference sequence). With 9 bases clipped from V and 2 bases from J, the junction kept 12 bases outside the gene matches. The DNA of the CDR3 is TGTGCCAGTCAACCCTGGACTAGCGGGAGGATTACCTACAATGAGCAGTTCTTC. It specifies CASQPWTSGRITYNEQFF.

This clone has more than one count but fewer than ten. The J gene is TRBJ2-1, the V gene TRBV28, with 7 bases aligning to TRBD2. The germline V gene encodes CDR1 MDHEN and CDR2 SYDVKM. The CDR3 totals 16 residues. Trimming cost V 6 bases and J 4 bases; bases outside gene matches: 12. Here the CDR3 reads CASRSGAGMTYNEQFF. In nucleotides, the CDR3 is TGTGCCAGCAGATCCGGAGCGGGAATGACGTACAATGAGCAGTTCTTC.

The CDR3 sequence: CASRGTGTPWGTGELFF. CDR3 nucleotide sequence: TGTGCCAGCAGGGGGACAGGGACACCTTGGGGCACCGGGGAGCTGTTTTTT. This rearrangement joins TRBV27 to TRBJ2-2, with 9 bases aligning to TRBD1. CDR1 and CDR2 from the germline V gene are MNHEY and SMNVEV (reference sequence). V shed 6 bases, J shed 4 bases, and the junction held 12 bases outside the gene matches. This CDR3 has 17 amino acids.

The chain combines TRBV28 with TRBJ1-5, with no clear D. Germline V gene sequence: CDR1 MDHEN, CDR2 SYDVKM. Trimming took 5 bases from V and 1 from J, leaving 12 bases between them. This CDR3 has 15 amino acids. DNA for the CDR3: TGTGCCAGCAGTCGTCGAGCCGTGAGCAATCAGCCCCAGCATTTT. Its protein product is CASSRRAVSNQPQHF.

This chain connects TRBV30 to TRBJ2-7; D is ambiguous. In germline, CDR1 is GTSNPN, CDR2 SVGIG (reference sequence). V was cut by 3 bases and J by 4 bases, with 10 bases left in between. This CDR3 region has 12 residues. The CDR3 region is CAWRNHLYEQYF. CDR3 nucleotide sequence: TGTGCCTGGAGGAACCACCTATACGAGCAGTACTTC. Full variable domain (outside the CDR3, taken from reference TRBV30 and TRBJ2-7): SQTIHQWPATLVQPVGSPLSLECTVEGTSNPNLYWYRQAAGRGLQLLFYSVGIGQISSEVPQNLSASRPQDRQFILSSKKLLLSDSGFYLCAWRNHLYEQYFGPGTRLTVT.

This chain uses TRBV3-1 (or the pseudogene TRBV3-2) with TRBJ1-6; D not certain. V was pared by 1 base and J by 6 bases, with 7 bases between. The CDR3 has 14 residues. Germline-derived CDR1 and CDR2 are LGHDT and YNNKEL (reference sequence). CDR3 bases: TGTGCCAGCAGCCAAGCGCGTGCTAATTCACCCCTCCACTTT. Protein product: CASSQARANSPLHF.

The CDR3 DNA reads as TGTGCCAGCAGTTTATCAACAGGGGGATCTGAGCAGTTCTTC. Encoded protein: CASSLSTGGSEQFF. J is TRBJ2-1 and V is TRBV27; 8 bases map to TRBD1. The CDR3 totals 14 residues. The germline V gene has CDR1 MNHEY and CDR2 SMNVEV (reference sequence). V gave up 0 bases and J gave up 9 bases; unmatched junction bases: 4.

A word on this clone: The sample has other DNA sequences that encode this CDR3 too. The rearrangement joins TRBV5-1 to TRBJ2-7, with a tentative D call TRBD1 (6 bases). Deletions cut 0 bases from V and 4 bases from J, with 14 bases between. The CDR3 is 15 amino acids. The germline V gene encodes CDR1 SGHRS and CDR2 YFSETQ. The CDR3 DNA sequence: TGCGCCAGCAGCTTGGGTTGGGGCCAGGGGTACGAGCAGTACTTC. This codes for CASSLGWGQGYEQYF.

This clone was observed a single time. The chain combines TRBV28 with TRBJ2-5; D gene unclear. This CDR3 has 14 residues. Germline loops: CDR1 MDHEN, CDR2 SYDVKM. V lost 2 bases, J lost 1 base, and 8 bases lay in between. The CDR3 bases are TGTGCCAGCAGTTTAGCCGCGCTCCAAGAGACCCAGTACTTC. As protein: CASSLAALQETQYF.

The chain uses TRBV25-1 and TRBJ2-7; 8 bases match TRBD2. Germline loops: CDR1 MGHDK, CDR2 SYGVNS. The V and J ends lost 0 bases and 6 bases, in that order; junction bases with no gene match: 7. The CDR3 has 15 residues. CDR3 DNA: TGTGCCAGCAGTGAATACGGGACTAGTGGGCCCGAGCAGTACTTC. This gives the protein CASSEYGTSGPEQYF.

This chain links TRBV7-2 with TRBJ2-7; weak D call: TRBD1 (6 bases). The CDR3 runs to 13 residues. V was trimmed by 3 bases and J by 6 bases, leaving 12 bases between them. CDR1 and CDR2 (germline): SGHTA, FQGNSA. CDR3 DNA: TGTGCCAGCAGCTTTTTGGGGGCAGGCGAGCAGTACTTC. Translating it yields CASSFLGAGEQYF.

The sample holds one count of this clone. V and J are TRBV7-9 and TRBJ2-1; 8 bases line up with TRBD2. J gave up 6 bases and V 2 bases, and 9 bases lay outside the gene matches. This CDR3 has 16 residues. Germline V lookup: CDR1 SEHNR, CDR2 FQNEAQ (reference sequence). The CDR3 sequence: CASSLWRRAGGNEQFF. CDR3 in DNA: TGTGCCAGCAGCTTATGGCGTAGGGCGGGGGGCAATGAGCAGTTCTTC.

The chain links TRBV30 to TRBJ2-1; D is possibly TRBD2 (6 bases). This CDR3 region has 15 residues. Trimming left V 5 bases short and J 1 base short, with 15 bases between. CDR1 and CDR2 from the germline V gene are GTSNPN and SVGIG (reference sequence). The CDR3 here is CAWPGSSGSYNEQFF. CDR3 in DNA: TGTGCCTGGCCCGGGAGTAGCGGTTCCTACAATGAGCAGTTCTTC.

The chain links TRBV4-2 to TRBJ2-7; D gene ambiguous. The CDR3 is 15 residues long. V lost 0 bases to trimming and J lost 4 bases, with 13 bases between them. The germline V gene has CDR1 LGHNA and CDR2 YNFKEQ. CDR3 region: CASSQDQGGGYEQYF. The CDR3 coding sequence is TGTGCCAGCAGCCAAGATCAAGGCGGTGGGTACGAGCAGTACTTC.